This TCR beta chain was sequenced for a study of early T cells in non-severe SARS-CoV-2 infection. Study summary: The study sequenced bulk RNA from unsorted whole blood, with chains unpaired.

V lost 4 bases and J 4 bases, leaving 5 bases between the germline ends. Per the germline V gene, CDR1 is MNHEY and CDR2 is SMNVEV (reference sequence). This CDR3 comprises 13 residues. The TCR library protocol was used to attach unique molecular identifiers. These identifiers were attached to individual cDNA molecules. MiXCR, run by TCRdb on the 5' RACE reads, gives a single entry per CDR3 protein. Of tens of thousands of distinct CDR3 sequences listed, 5.5% to 7% were seen once; the top ten hold under 4%. This clonotype was obtained from an adult who was a healthcare worker with PCR-confirmed SARS-CoV-2 infection or an uninfected control (not recorded which). The material sequenced was whole blood, taken at baseline. This chain uses TRBV27 with TRBJ1-6, with unresolved D. CDR3 coding DNA: TGTGCCAGCAGTTCCGGTTATAATTCACCCCTCCACTTT. The encoded protein is CASSSGYNSPLHF.